One and the same sample provided the 7 T cell receptor beta chains below, sequenced in a study of blood T cell repertoires in COVID-19. Profiling relied on immunoSEQ multiplex PCR, and the TCRdb table lists in-frame clones only, not all of them. Counted here are a few hundred thousand clones, approximately 87% occurring once; the ten biggest clones make up under 6.5%. Sequencing was done on a sample of peripheral blood. The receptors derive from a man between 60 and 75 years old with acute or convalescent COVID-19.

The chain carries TRBV3-1 (or the pseudogene TRBV3-2) and TRBJ1-2; D ambiguous. Looked up from germline, CDR1 is LGHDT and CDR2 is YNNKEL (reference sequence). There are 14 residues in the CDR3. Trimming took off 0 bases at V and 10 bases at J, with 15 bases between the two ends. The CDR3 loop reads CASSQDVSSLIYTF. The CDR3 DNA sequence: TGTGCCAGCAGCCAAGATGTATCCTCTCTAATCTACACCTTC.

The genes are TRBV9 and TRBJ1-3; perhaps TRBD1 as D (5 bases). This CDR3 region has 14 residues. V lost 3 bases, J lost 0 bases, and 7 bases lay in between. Germline CDR1 is SGDLS and CDR2 is YYNGEE. CDR3 residues: CASSADISGNTIYF. CDR3 nucleotide sequence: TGTGCCAGCAGCGCGGACATCTCTGGAAACACCATATATTTT.

The gene calls are TRBV5-6 and TRBJ1-2; TRBD1 is a possible D gene (5 bases). Germline lookup yields CDR1 SGHDT and CDR2 YYEEEE. The ends were cut back, 2 bases at V and 4 bases at J, with 15 bases in the middle. The CDR3 runs to 15 residues. The CDR3 region is CASSFSDSKFYGYTF. The CDR3 coding sequence is TGTGCCAGCAGCTTTTCCGACAGCAAATTCTATGGCTACACCTTC.

The chain carries TRBV12-5 and TRBJ1-1, with 10 bases aligning to TRBD1. Germline V gene lookup returns CDR1 LGHNT and CDR2 FRNRAP. Unmatched junction bases numbered 5, after V lost 7 bases and J lost 3 bases. This CDR3 has 14 amino acids. The CDR3 coding sequence is TGTGCTAGTGCCTTGACAGGGGGCTACACTGAAGCTTTCTTT. Amino acids: CASALTGGYTEAFF.

The rearrangement joins TRBV18 to TRBJ2-3, with D maybe TRBD2 (6 bases). The CDR3 runs 14 residues. Per germline, CDR1 KGHSH and CDR2 LQKENI. V lost 3 bases to trimming and J lost 2 bases, with 9 bases between them. CDR3 sequence reads: CASSPGGLTDTQYF. The CDR3 DNA follows: TGTGCCAGCTCACCCGGGGGTCTCACAGATACGCAGTATTTT.

This chain links TRBV24-1 with TRBJ2-1; 9 bases agree with TRBD2. Per the germline V gene, CDR1 is KGHDR and CDR2 is SFDVKD. This CDR3 spans 16 amino acids. The trim removed 3 bases at V and 8 bases at J, leaving 10 bases unmatched. The CDR3 region has the DNA TGTGCCACCAGTGATAAGTTAGCGGGAGCTTTAGATGAGCAGTTCTTC. Its translation is CATSDKLAGALDEQFF.

CDR3 bases: TGTGCCAGCAGCTTGGAAGGGACAGGGAAAAGGGGCTACACCTTC. It codes for CASSLEGTGKRGYTF. V and J are TRBV7-2 and TRBJ1-2, with 9 bases fitting TRBD1. This CDR3 is 15 amino acids long. The V and J ends lost 3 bases and 8 bases, in that order; junction bases with no gene match: 10. Looked up from germline, CDR1 is SGHTA and CDR2 is FQGNSA. Using reference TRBV7-2 and TRBJ1-2 for the parts outside the CDR3, the full variable domain is GAGVSQSPSNKVTEKGKDVELRCDPISGHTALYWYRQSLGQGLEFLIYFQGNSAPDKSGLPSDRFSAERTGGSVSTLTIQRTQQEDSAVYLCASSLEGTGKRGYTFGSGTRLTVV.